Below, 29 T cell receptor beta chains from the same sample are listed, as sequenced in a study of blood T cells in healthy people across ages. Together with a sample-barcoded 5' primer, a J-beta primer mix was included in a second PCR lasting roughly 6 to 12 cycles. One entry per CDR3 protein, called by TCRdb with MiXCR from the 5' RACE reads. The sample holds 600,000 to 800,000 distinct CDR3 sequences, under 25% seen once. Input material: blood. These receptor sequences come from a man between 65 and 85 years old in good health.

Regarding this clonotype: The junction departs from the called germline gene at one end, perhaps through a read error. This chain links TRBV10-2 with TRBJ2-2; 9 positions match TRBD2. CDR3 length: 19 amino acids. Germline CDR1 reads WSHSY; CDR2 reads SAAADI. CDR3 region: CAGSESRLIAGAGTGELFF. The CDR3 DNA is TGCGCCGGCAGTGAGTCGAGGCTAATAGCGGGAGCCGGCACCGGGGAGCTGTTTTTT.

The J gene is TRBJ1-2, the V gene TRBV5-1; D unclear. The CDR3 covers 12 residues. Trimming removed 5 bases from V and 4 bases from J, with 9 bases in between. Germline V gives CDR1 SGHRS, CDR2 YFSETQ. The CDR3 loop is CASRETFYGYTF. DNA of the CDR3: TGCGCCAGCAGAGAAACCTTCTATGGCTACACCTTC.

The chain is built from TRBV20-1 and TRBJ1-4; D not resolved. This CDR3 is 16 amino acids long. Germline loops: CDR1 DFQATT, CDR2 SNEGSKA (reference sequence). V lost 6 bases and J 0 bases, leaving 17 bases between the germline ends. This CDR3 reads CSAAALDSTTNEKLFF. CDR3 bases: TGCAGTGCCGCCGCCCTCGACTCAACAACTAATGAAAAACTGTTTTTT.

In regard to this clonotype: The germline gene is not matched at one end of the junction; a read error may be the cause. CDR3 DNA sequence: TGTGCCAGTAGTATGATGGCATACAATGAGCGGTTCTTC. Its translation is CASSMMAYNERFF. This chain connects TRBV19 to TRBJ2-1; D ambiguous. The germline gives CDR1 LNHDA, CDR2 SQIVND (reference sequence). The CDR3 runs 13 residues.

This clonotype was counted between two and nine times. The chain carries TRBV5-6 and TRBJ2-1; D is perhaps TRBD2 (5 bases). This CDR3 region has 14 residues. Germline V gives CDR1 SGHDT, CDR2 YYEEEE. Trimming pared 0 bases from V and 5 bases from J, leaving 9 bases between. The CDR3: CASSLGLAHNEQFF. CDR3 in DNA: TGTGCCAGCAGCTTGGGGCTAGCCCACAATGAGCAGTTCTTC.

This clonotype was seen a handful of times. This chain joins TRBV5-1 and TRBJ1-2; D gene uncertain. The CDR3 totals 14 residues. In germline, CDR1 is SGHRS, CDR2 YFSETQ. Between the trimmed V and J ends, which lost 0 bases and 4 bases, there was a span of 10 bases. The CDR3, as DNA: TGCGCCAGCAGCTTGGGCGGCGAGGCCTATGGCTACACCTTC. Encoded protein: CASSLGGEAYGYTF.

The table lists this clonotype with many counts. The junction departs from germline at one end; a sequencing error may be responsible. J is TRBJ1-1 and V is TRBV4-1, with TRBD1 matching over 8 bases. CDR3 length equals 14 residues. Looked up from germline, CDR1 is MGHRA and CDR2 is YSYEKL. The CDR3 protein is CASSLGTGNTEAFF. CDR3 nucleotide sequence: TGTGCCAGCAGCTTGGGGACAGGGAACACTGAAGCTTTCTTT.

This clonotype was found many times. The chain combines TRBV5-1 with TRBJ2-3, with TRBD2 matching 11 bases. The V and J ends lost 0 bases and 5 bases, in that order; junction bases with no gene match: 2. CDR1 and CDR2 from the germline V gene are SGHRS and YFSETQ. The CDR3 loop spans 15 amino acids. CDR3 sequence reads: CASSLELAGEDTQYF. The CDR3, as DNA: TGCGCCAGCAGCTTGGAACTAGCGGGAGAAGATACGCAGTATTTT. The whole variable domain, filled in from reference TRBV5-1 and TRBJ2-3, reads KAGVTQTPRYLIKTRGQQVTLSCSPISGHRSVSWYQQTPGQGLQFLFEYFSETQRNKGNFPGRFSGRQFSNSRSEMNVSTLELGDSALYLCASSLELAGEDTQYFGPGTRLTVL.

This clonotype was detected only a few times. V gene TRBV20-1 combines with J gene TRBJ2-3; 10 nucleotides match TRBD2. The CDR3 is 15 amino acids. Per germline, CDR1 DFQATT and CDR2 SNEGSKA (reference sequence). Trimming cost V 6 bases and J 0 bases; bases outside gene matches: 6. The CDR3 DNA reads as TGCAGTGCCAGCGGGAGGGGGCATAGCACAGATACGCAGTATTTT. This encodes CSASGRGHSTDTQYF.

This clonotype was counted a few times. The junction and the germline gene differ at one end; a read error may be behind it. This chain links TRBV19 with TRBJ2-2; D assignment may be TRBD1 or TRBD2 (5 bases each). From germline, CDR1 is LNHDA and CDR2 SQIVND (reference sequence). The CDR3 spans 16 residues. CDR3 in amino acids: CASSIGQGTNTGELFF. The CDR3 DNA is TGTGCCAGTAGTATAGGGCAGGGTACGAACACCGGGGAACTGTTTTTT.

This clonotype was found a few times. This rearrangement joins TRBV20-1 to TRBJ2-3; D unclear. This CDR3 has 14 amino acids. Germline V CDR1 and CDR2: DFQATT, SNEGSKA (reference sequence). V gave up 0 bases and J gave up 3 bases, with 10 bases separating them. CDR3 coding DNA: TGCAGTGCTAGAGATGATACGGGTACAGATACGCAGTATTTT. Translated, it gives CSARDDTGTDTQYF.

This clonotype turned up a few times. This chain links TRBV5-1 with TRBJ2-7, with a tentative D call TRBD2 (5 bases). CDR1 is SGHRS and CDR2 is YFSETQ in the germline V gene. V was cut by 0 bases and J by 7 bases, with 23 bases left in between. This CDR3 comprises 17 residues. The CDR3, as DNA: TGCGCCAGCAGCTTGGAAGCGCTAGCTCCCATCTCTTTGGAGCAGTACTTC. It specifies CASSLEALAPISLEQYF. Looking up the rest from reference TRBV5-1 and TRBJ2-7 gives the full variable domain: KAGVTQTPRYLIKTRGQQVTLSCSPISGHRSVSWYQQTPGQGLQFLFEYFSETQRNKGNFPGRFSGRQFSNSRSEMNVSTLELGDSALYLCASSLEALAPISLEQYFGPGTRLTVT.

This clonotype showed up many times. This rearrangement joins TRBV2 to TRBJ2-3; 14 bases fit TRBD2. Per germline, CDR1 SNHLY and CDR2 FYNNEI. The CDR3 has 15 amino acids. Losses at the gene ends were 7 bases for V and 7 bases for J; bases not matched to a gene: 7. The CDR3 loop is CASTQGLAGVYTQYF. The CDR3 nucleotides read TGTGCCAGCACCCAGGGACTAGCGGGAGTTTATACGCAGTATTTT. The full variable domain, its missing parts supplied by reference TRBV2 and TRBJ2-3, is EPEVTQTPSHQVTQMGQEVILRCVPISNHLYFYWYRQILGQKVEFLVSFYNNEISEKSEIFDDQFSVERPDGSNFTLKIRSTKLEDSAMYFCASTQGLAGVYTQYFGPGTRLTVL.

This clonotype was seen more than once but under ten times. The V call is TRBV29-1, the J call TRBJ1-5; 9 positions agree with TRBD1. The V gene's germline CDR1 is SQVTM and CDR2 ANQGSEA. There are 14 residues in the CDR3. The trim removed 6 bases at V and 4 bases at J, leaving 7 bases unmatched. The CDR3 region is CSVAGQGTNQPQHF. DNA for the CDR3: TGCAGCGTGGCCGGACAGGGGACGAATCAGCCCCAGCATTTT.

The chain uses TRBV12-3 or TRBV12-4 and TRBJ2-5, with D uncertain. This CDR3 has 14 amino acids. With 6 bases removed from V and 5 bases from J, the gap between germline ends came to 16 bases. Written as DNA, the CDR3 is TGTGCCAGCAGCCCATTCGGTGGGTCTGAGACCCAGTACTTC. This gives the protein CASSPFGGSETQYF.

This clonotype appeared a few times. This chain links TRBV4-1 with TRBJ2-6; 10 bases line up with TRBD1. This CDR3 has 17 residues. The junction had 4 bases not matched to a gene; V was cut back by 2 bases and J by 3 bases. Germline V gene data show CDR1 as MGHRA and CDR2 as YSYEKL. CDR3 sequence (DNA): TGCGCCAGCAGCCAACCAGACAGGGGGCGTGGGGCCAACGTCCTGACTTTC. Amino acids: CASSQPDRGRGANVLTF.

The chain joins TRBV5-1 to TRBJ1-1; weak D call: TRBD1 (5 bases). The CDR3 sequence is 14 residues long. V lost 1 base to trimming and J lost 3 bases, with 10 bases between them. Germline V CDR1 and CDR2: SGHRS, YFSETQ. CDR3 sequence: CASSLWDSDTEAFF. The DNA for the CDR3 is TGCGCCAGCAGCTTGTGGGACTCGGACACTGAAGCTTTCTTT.

The chain combines TRBV10-1 with TRBJ2-1; TRBD2 aligns across 10 bases. This CDR3 has 13 amino acids. The germline V gene encodes CDR1 WNHNN and CDR2 SYGVQD (reference sequence). The V and J ends lost 10 bases and 3 bases, in that order; junction bases with no gene match: 3. CDR3 bases: TGCGCCACCTCTAGCGGGGGCTACAATGAGCAGTTCTTC. Protein: CATSSGGYNEQFF.

This clonotype was counted a few times. The chain combines TRBV6-5 with TRBJ1-4; 7 bases are a match to TRBD1. Trimming took 4 bases from V and 4 from J; bases not matched to a gene: 6. CDR3 length equals 15 residues. Germline CDR1 and CDR2: MNHEY and SVGAGI. CDR3 sequence reads: CASSSRDSRNEKLFF. CDR3 bases: TGTGCCAGCAGTTCACGGGACAGCCGTAATGAAAAACTGTTTTTT.

There are a few counts of this clonotype. The chain recombines TRBV15 with TRBJ2-5; 9 positions agree with TRBD1. This CDR3 comprises 15 residues. The germline gives CDR1 LNHNV, CDR2 YYDKDF (reference sequence). J was trimmed by 5 bases and V by 4 bases; bases with no gene match: 8. CDR3 nucleotides: TGTGCCACCAGCATAAACAGGGGGCGCGGGGAGACCCAGTACTTC. It codes for CATSINRGRGETQYF. Using reference TRBV15 and TRBJ2-5 for the parts outside the CDR3, the full variable domain is DAMVIQNPRYQVTQFGKPVTLSCSQTLNHNVMYWYQQKSSQAPKLLFHYYDKDFNNEADTPDNFQSRRPNTSFCFLDIRSPGLGDTAMYLCATSINRGRGETQYFGPGTRLLVL.

The chain is built from TRBV6-6 and TRBJ2-2, with TRBD2 as a possible D gene (5 bases). The length of the CDR3 is 13 residues. V was pared by 5 bases and J by 8 bases, with 12 bases between. CDR1 is MNHNY and CDR2 is SVGAGI in the germline V gene (reference sequence). CDR3 residues: CASSRGFGGELFF. CDR3 nucleotide sequence: TGTGCCAGCAGTCGGGGATTCGGGGGGGAGCTGTTTTTT.

CDR3 sequence (DNA): TGTGCCAGCAGCTCCGACACAGAGACCCAGTACTTC. Its translation: CASSSDTETQYF. This sequence joins TRBV7-2 and TRBJ2-5; no firm D call. V lost 4 bases and J 4 bases, leaving 7 bases between the germline ends. CDR1 and CDR2 (germline): SGHTA, FQGNSA. This CDR3 contains 12 residues.

The table lists this clonotype with a few counts. DNA for the CDR3: TGTGCCAGCAACATGTGGGGGCTGCAACTCGGCAATGAGCAGTTCTTC. Translated: CASNMWGLQLGNEQFF. The chain joins TRBV28 to TRBJ2-5; D may be TRBD1 (6 bases). The closer fit of TRBJ2-1 to the DNA end suggests the J call may be wrong. The CDR3 is 16 residues long. Germline V gives CDR1 MDHEN, CDR2 SYDVKM.

This chain links TRBV6-5 with TRBJ2-1; D call uncertain. TRBJ2-5 matches the DNA end more closely, so the J call is doubtful. In germline, CDR1 is MNHEY, CDR2 SVGAGI. The CDR3 has 11 amino acids. This CDR3 is CASFVGETQYF. Written as DNA, the CDR3 is TGTGCCAGCTTTGTAGGAGAGACCCAGTACTTC.

V is TRBV11-3 and J is TRBJ2-5; D possibly uses TRBD1 or TRBD2 (6 bases each). The CDR3 contains 13 residues. V lost 6 bases and J lost 5, with 13 bases in between. Looked up from germline, CDR1 is SGHNT and CDR2 is YENEEA. The CDR3 protein is CASSRLGGETQYF. The CDR3 coding sequence is TGTGCCAGCAGTCGACTAGGGGGGGAGACCCAGTACTTC. The full variable domain, with the rest looked up from reference TRBV11-3 and TRBJ2-5, is EAGVVQSPRYKIIEKKQPVAFWCNPISGHNTLYWYLQNLGQGPELLIRYENEEAVDDSQLPKDRFSAERLKGVDSTLKIQPAELGDSAVYLCASSRLGGETQYFGPGTRLLVL.

The sample holds a few counts of this clonotype. This chain connects TRBV6-5 to TRBJ1-1, with a tentative D call TRBD1 (6 bases). Trimming removed 2 bases from V and 5 bases from J, with 18 bases in between. The CDR3 covers 16 residues. Germline CDR1 MNHEY, CDR2 SVGAGI. CDR3 bases: TGTGCCAGCAGTTACCAAACGTACACAGGGATAACTGAAGCTTTCTTT. Its protein product is CASSYQTYTGITEAFF.

This clonotype was seen only a few times. The V call is TRBV3-1, the J call TRBJ2-5; D might be TRBD1 or TRBD2, each matching 5 bases. The DNA end lines up better with TRBJ2-7; the J call may be wrong. The CDR3 is 15 residues long. Germline assignment: CDR1 LGHDT and CDR2 YNNKEL (reference sequence). The DNA of the CDR3 is TGTGCCAGCAGCCTCAACGGGGACGGATCCTACGAGCAGTACTTC. This codes for CASSLNGDGSYEQYF.

The chain is built from TRBV6-2 or TRBV6-3 and TRBJ2-7; possible D gene TRBD2, 5 bases. V was trimmed by 7 bases and J by 0 bases, leaving 16 bases between them. Germline lookup yields CDR1 MNHEY and CDR2 SVGEGT. The CDR3 loop spans 15 amino acids. DNA for the CDR3: TGTGCCAGCACCGAGGGTAGCGCGAGCTCCTACGAGCAGTACTTC. Translating gives CASTEGSASSYEQYF.

CDR3 sequence: CSAVTSARSYNEQFF. Written as DNA, the CDR3 is TGCAGCGCCGTTACTAGCGCGCGTTCCTACAATGAGCAGTTCTTC. The chain links TRBV29-1 to TRBJ2-1, with 7 nucleotides matching TRBD2. CDR3 size: 15 residues. With V trimmed by 7 bases and J by 1 base, 10 bases remained unmatched. The germline V gene has CDR1 SQVTM and CDR2 ANQGSEA.